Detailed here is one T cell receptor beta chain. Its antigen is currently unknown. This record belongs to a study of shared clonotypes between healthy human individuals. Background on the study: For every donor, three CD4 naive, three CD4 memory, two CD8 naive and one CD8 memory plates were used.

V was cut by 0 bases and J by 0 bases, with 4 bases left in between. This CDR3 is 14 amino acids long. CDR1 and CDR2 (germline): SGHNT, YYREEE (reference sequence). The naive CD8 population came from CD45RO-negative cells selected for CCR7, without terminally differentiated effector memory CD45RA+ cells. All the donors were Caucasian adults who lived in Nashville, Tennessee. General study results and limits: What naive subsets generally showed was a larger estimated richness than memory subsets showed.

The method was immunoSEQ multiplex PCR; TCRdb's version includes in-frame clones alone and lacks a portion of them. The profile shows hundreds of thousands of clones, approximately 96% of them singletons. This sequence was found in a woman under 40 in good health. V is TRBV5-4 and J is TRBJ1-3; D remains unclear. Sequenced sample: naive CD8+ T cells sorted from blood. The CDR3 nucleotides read TGTGCCAGCAGCTTGGGACACTCTGGAAACACCATATATTTT. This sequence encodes CASSLGHSGNTIYF.